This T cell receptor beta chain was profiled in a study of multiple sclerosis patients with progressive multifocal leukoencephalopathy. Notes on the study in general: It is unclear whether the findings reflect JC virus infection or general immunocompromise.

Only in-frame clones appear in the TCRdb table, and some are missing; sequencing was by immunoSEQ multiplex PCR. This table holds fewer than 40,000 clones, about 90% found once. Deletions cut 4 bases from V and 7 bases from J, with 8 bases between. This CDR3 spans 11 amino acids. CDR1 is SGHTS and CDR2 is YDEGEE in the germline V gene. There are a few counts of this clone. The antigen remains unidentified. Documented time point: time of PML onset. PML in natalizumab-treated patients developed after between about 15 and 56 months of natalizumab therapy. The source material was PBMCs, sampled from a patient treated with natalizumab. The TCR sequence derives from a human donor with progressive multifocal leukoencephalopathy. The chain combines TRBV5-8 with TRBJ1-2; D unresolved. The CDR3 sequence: CASSPTVGYTF. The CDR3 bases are TGTGCCAGCAGCCCAACGGTTGGCTACACCTTC. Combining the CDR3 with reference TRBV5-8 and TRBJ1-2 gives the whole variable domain EAGVTQSPTHLIKTRGQQATLRCSPISGHTSVYWYQQALGLGLQFLLWYDEGEERNRGNFPPRFSGRQFPNYSSELNVNALELEDSALYLCASSPTVGYTFGSGTRLTVV.